This note documents a single T cell receptor beta chain sequence. Antigen unknown. This CDR3 region has 14 residues. V dropped 5 bases and J dropped 3; count of bases not matched to a gene: 8. Germline V gene data show CDR1 as DFQATT and CDR2 as SNEGSKA (reference sequence). The data originate from a study of identical twins. General study points: Partial confounding of zero-insertion analyses by invariant MAIT and iNKT cells was possible.

TCRdb reprocessed the 5' RACE reads via MiXCR and lists one record per CDR3 protein. This repertoire shows hundreds of thousands of distinct CDR3 sequences, 5.5% to 6.5% found once; its top ten account for 1.5% to 2%. Input material: naive T cells sorted from blood. The receptor was isolated from a man aged 18 to 30 in good health. V usage is TRBV20-1 and J usage is TRBJ2-7, with TRBD2 matching 9 bases. In DNA form, the CDR3 reads TGCAGTGCTTACCTAGCGGGAAACGTCTACGAGCAGTACTTC. It codes for CSAYLAGNVYEQYF.